These T cell receptor beta chains were read from a single sample in a study of T-cell memory formation after mild COVID-19. A single record per CDR3 protein comes from TCRdb applying MiXCR to the 5' RACE reads. The repertoire holds 450,000 to 650,000 distinct CDR3 sequences, with approximately 20% as singletons. Sequenced sample: PBMCs or a T cell subset sorted from them (not recorded which). The receptor source for this set is an adult woman who had mild COVID-19 (a few samples of this study predate the infection). Cell type and time point are not known. Both conserved end residues are part of each CDR3. D genes are given only for firm matches. Clone sizes are given selectively: once, few, many, or a class where the clone is expanded.

j_call v_call clone_size d_call cdr3_nt cdr3_aa
TRBJ2-4 TRBV5-1 - TRBD1 TGCGCCAGCAGCTTTGGCGGACAGGGACAAAACATTCAGTACTTC CASSFGGQGQNIQYF
TRBJ2-1 TRBV19 - TRBD2 TGTGCCAGTCAGAGCGGGGGCACCTACAATGAGCAGTTCTTC CASQSGGTYNEQFF
TRBJ1-3 TRBV18 few - TGTGCCAGCTCACCAGGCCTCTCGGGAGGAAACACCATATATTTT CASSPGLSGGNTIYF
TRBJ1-5 TRBV5-1 - TRBD1 TGCGCCAACCAAGACAGGGGGAATGGCAATCAGCCCCAGCATTTT CANQDRGNGNQPQHF
TRBJ2-1 TRBV3-1 many TRBD1 TGTGCCAGCAGCCTCGGGACAGGAGTATCCTACAATGAGCAGTTCTTC CASSLGTGVSYNEQFF
TRBJ1-1 TRBV5-1 - - TGCGCCAGCAGCTCACCGAACTGGACGGGGAACACTGAAGCTTTCTTT CASSSPNWTGNTEAFF
TRBJ1-5 TRBV12-3/TRBV12-4 - TRBD1 TGTGCCAGCAGTTTGCCGGGACAGGGACCCCTTAGTAGCAATCAGCCCCAGCATTTT CASSLPGQGPLSSNQPQHF
TRBJ2-1 TRBV12-3/TRBV12-4 - - TGTGCCAGCAGTTTCGGTGGATGGTACAATGAGCAGTTCTTC CASSFGGWYNEQFF
TRBJ1-4 TRBV20-1 - - TGCAGTGCTAGCCCCAGGCAGGGATTCGGGGCTGAAAAACTGTTTTTT CSASPRQGFGAEKLFF
TRBJ1-5 TRBV4-1 few - TGCGCCAGCAGCCCCAGGAATAGCAATCAGCCCCAGCATTTT CASSPRNSNQPQHF
TRBJ1-2 TRBV6-5 - - TGTGCCAGCAGTTACTCGGTTACAGGGAACTATGGCTACACCTTC CASSYSVTGNYGYTF
TRBJ2-5 TRBV7-6 few TRBD1 TGTGCCAGCAGCTTAGAAGCCGGGACAGGTGGAGAGACCCAGTACTTC CASSLEAGTGGETQYF
TRBJ2-7 TRBV30 - TRBD1 TGTGCCTGGAGACGATCCCGGACAGGGTCGTACGAGCAGTACTTC CAWRRSRTGSYEQYF
TRBJ2-1 TRBV6-2/TRBV6-3 few - TGTGCCAGCAGTTACGGAGTTGGCGAGCAGTTCTTC CASSYGVGEQFF
TRBJ2-7 TRBV20-1 few - TGCAGTGCTCGGACTACCGCTGAACACGAGCAGTACTTC CSARTTAEHEQYF
TRBJ2-2 TRBV29-1 few TRBD2 TGCAGCGTTGCCGGACTAGCGGGAGTCCCTTTCACCGGGGAGCTGTTTTTT CSVAGLAGVPFTGELFF
TRBJ2-3 TRBV6-5 few TRBD2 TGTGCCAGCAGCATTGCGGGGGTACCTAGCACAGATACGCAGTATTTT CASSIAGVPSTDTQYF
TRBJ2-3 TRBV13 - TRBD2 TGTGCCAGCAGTTATAAAAGCGGGGGAGCTTCAGATACGCAGTATTTT CASSYKSGGASDTQYF